The clone carrying this TCR beta chain showed up just once. The data were obtained in a study of blood T cell repertoires in COVID-19. Study context: Some COVID-19 samples were acute and others convalescent; all came from the United States, Italy and Spain. Sample material is recorded as cDNA or gDNA derived from T cells, B-cell-depleted T cells, or PBMCs.

Original methodology: Reference gene primer amplification gave estimated nucleated cell counts. The method was immunoSEQ multiplex PCR; TCRdb's version includes in-frame clones alone and lacks a portion of them. V, J and clone size were drawn from that table, and D and trimming were deduced from the DNA. This table holds approximately 140,000 clones, about 82% found once. The sequence was obtained from a woman aged 40 to 50 with active or convalescent COVID-19. The source material was peripheral blood.

The CDR3 sequence: CATSDTTRDTYEQYF. The CDR3 bases are TGTGCCACCAGTGATACCACCCGGGACACCTACGAGCAGTACTTC. The chain joins TRBV24-1 to TRBJ2-7, with D perhaps TRBD1 (6 bases). V lost 3 bases to trimming and J lost 2 bases, with 13 bases between them. CDR1 KGHDR and CDR2 SFDVKD come from the germline V gene. This CDR3 region has 15 residues.